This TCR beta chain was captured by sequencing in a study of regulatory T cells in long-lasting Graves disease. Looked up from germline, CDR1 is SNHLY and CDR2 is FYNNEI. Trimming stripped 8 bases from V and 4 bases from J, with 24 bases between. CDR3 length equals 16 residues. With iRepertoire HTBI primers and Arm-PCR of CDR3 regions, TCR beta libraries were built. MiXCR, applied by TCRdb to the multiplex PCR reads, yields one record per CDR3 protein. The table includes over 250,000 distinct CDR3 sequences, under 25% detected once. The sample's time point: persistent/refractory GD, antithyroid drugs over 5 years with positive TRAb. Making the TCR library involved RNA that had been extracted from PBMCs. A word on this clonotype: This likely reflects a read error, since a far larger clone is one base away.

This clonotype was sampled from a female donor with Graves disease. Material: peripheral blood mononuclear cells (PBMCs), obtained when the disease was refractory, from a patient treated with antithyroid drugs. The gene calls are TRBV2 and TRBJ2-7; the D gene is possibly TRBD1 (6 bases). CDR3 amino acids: CASGLQTDRWGYEQYF. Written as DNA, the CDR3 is TGTGCCAGCGGCTTACAGACCGACAGGTGGGGTTACGAGCAGTACTTC.